The 15 T cell receptor beta chains presented below share a single source sample, sequenced in a study of glioma-infiltrating T cells. Amplification of TCR alpha and beta CDR3 regions from RNA used iRepertoire nested multiplex PCR. In TCRdb, the multiplex PCR reads were re-called with MiXCR into one record per CDR3 protein. The sample consists of 150,000 to 200,000 distinct CDR3 sequences, roughly a third of them appearing once. Sequenced input: glioma tissue, nonneoplastic brain tissue, or PBMCs (not recorded which). These receptors came from a human donor with low-grade glioma or glioblastoma, undergoing nonglioma brain surgery, or in good health (not recorded which).

This clonotype was found a few times. The rearrangement uses TRBV10-3 and TRBJ2-2; tentatively, D is TRBD2 (6 bases). Trimming removed 6 bases at V and 3 bases at J, with 11 bases between. Looked up from germline, CDR1 is ENHRY and CDR2 is SYGVKD. CDR3 length: 14 amino acids. CDR3 amino acids: CAIRGEVDTGELFF. The CDR3, as DNA: TGTGCCATCAGGGGGGAGGTCGACACCGGGGAGCTGTTTTTT.

This clonotype was detected many times. This chain links TRBV6-1 with TRBJ2-7, with 7 bases that match TRBD2. The CDR3 covers 14 residues. Germline V lookup: CDR1 MNHNS, CDR2 SASEGT. The V segment lost 5 bases and the J segment 4 bases; nucleotides outside the gene matches: 8. CDR3 in DNA: TGTGCCAGCAGTTACGCGCGGGAGAGGTACGAGCAGTACTTC. Protein product: CASSYARERYEQYF.

This clonotype was counted a few times. The chain uses TRBV5-5 and TRBJ1-1; TRBD1 matches 8 bases. V lost 4 bases to trimming and J lost 4 bases; unmatched junction nucleotides: 9. The CDR3 has 15 amino acids. CDR1 is SGHKS, CDR2 YYEKEE, per germline (reference sequence). This chain's CDR3 is CASSTRTGSPTEAFF. Here the CDR3 DNA reads TGTGCCAGCAGCACCCGGACAGGGTCCCCCACTGAAGCTTTCTTT.

This clonotype was recorded at least ten times. The rearrangement joins TRBV29-1 to TRBJ2-1; possible D gene TRBD2, 6 bases. This CDR3 contains 14 residues. V was clipped by 7 bases and J by 6 bases, with 19 bases between them. CDR1 is SQVTM, CDR2 ANQGSEA, per germline. CDR3 loop: CSATRGGRFNEQFF. The CDR3 DNA is TGCAGCGCCACGCGGGGAGGACGCTTCAATGAGCAGTTCTTC.

Ten or more counts support this clonotype. The CDR3 DNA reads as TGTGCCAGCAGTACTCCGGGACAGGGGAGACTGGGAGAGACCCAGTACTTC. It codes for CASSTPGQGRLGETQYF. The rearrangement joins TRBV6-1 to TRBJ2-5; 10 positions match TRBD1. The junction had 13 bases not matched to a gene; V was cut back by 5 bases and J by 4 bases. Germline V lookup: CDR1 MNHNS, CDR2 SASEGT. The CDR3 sequence is 17 residues long.

This clonotype occurred a few times. The chain combines TRBV18 with TRBJ1-2; D is unresolved. The CDR3 is made up of 14 amino acids. Looked up from germline, CDR1 is KGHSH and CDR2 is LQKENI. V was clipped by 6 bases and J by 6 bases, with 17 bases between them. CDR3 in DNA: TGTGCCAGCTCCCCATCCGGCCGTTTCGATGGCTACACCTTC. Amino acids: CASSPSGRFDGYTF.

A word on this clonotype: Just one base apart from a much larger clone, this may be a read error. This chain connects TRBV2 to TRBJ1-3, with unresolved D. Per the germline V gene, CDR1 is SNHLY and CDR2 is FYNNEI. The CDR3 is 16 amino acids. The CDR3 DNA reads as TGTGCCAGCGATTTCCTCGGAGGCTACTCTGGAAGCACCATATATTTT. It is translated as CASDFLGGYSGSTIYF.

The chain is built from TRBV9 and TRBJ1-2; TRBD1 matches at 12 bases. This CDR3 is built from 15 residues. From germline, CDR1 is SGDLS and CDR2 YYNGEE. V gave up 3 bases and J gave up 5 bases; unmatched junction bases: 5. CDR3 in amino acids: CASSAGQGARYGYTF. The CDR3 DNA sequence: TGTGCCAGCAGCGCGGGACAGGGGGCGAGGTATGGCTACACCTTC.

A few counts support this clonotype. V usage is TRBV18 and J usage is TRBJ1-3; TRBD1 is a possible D gene (6 bases). Between the trimmed V and J ends, which lost 6 bases and 0 bases, there was a span of 15 bases. This CDR3 contains 16 residues. Germline CDR1 and CDR2: KGHSH and LQKENI. The DNA of the CDR3 is TGTGCCAGCTCTCAGGGACACCCGAGCTCTGGAAACACCATATATTTT. Protein: CASSQGHPSSGNTIYF.

Many counts were recorded for this clonotype. The rearrangement links TRBV7-3 to TRBJ2-1, with 7 nucleotides matching TRBD2. V lost 2 bases to trimming and J lost 5 bases; unmatched junction nucleotides: 6. CDR1 is SGHTA and CDR2 is FQGTGA in the germline V gene. The CDR3 consists of 15 residues. CDR3 in amino acids: CASSLAASGHNEQFF. The CDR3, as DNA: TGTGCCAGCAGCTTAGCGGCTAGCGGCCACAATGAGCAGTTCTTC.

In this sample, this clonotype turned up many times. This chain connects TRBV7-6 to TRBJ2-7; maybe TRBD2 (6 bases). From germline, CDR1 is SGHVS and CDR2 FNYEAQ. V dropped 2 bases and J dropped 5 bases, with 13 bases sitting between them. The CDR3 extends over 14 amino acids. The CDR3 region is CASSLSGSVHEQYF. Written as DNA, the CDR3 is TGTGCCAGCAGCTTATCCGGGAGCGTACACGAGCAGTACTTC.

This clonotype was picked up many times. The gene calls are TRBV7-9 and TRBJ2-3; D call uncertain. The CDR3 loop spans 12 amino acids. Trimming shortened V by 3 bases and J by 6 bases, and 7 bases separated the two germline ends. CDR1 is SEHNR and CDR2 is FQNEAQ in the germline V gene (reference sequence). The CDR3, as DNA: TGTGCCAGCAGCTTTCTTCAGGATACGCAGTATTTT. Residues: CASSFLQDTQYF. The full variable domain, in which reference TRBV7-9 and TRBJ2-3 provide the parts outside the CDR3, is DTGVSQNPRHKITKRGQNVTFRCDPISEHNRLYWYRQTLGQGPEFLTYFQNEAQLEKSRLLSDRFSAERPKGSFSTLEIQRTEQGDSAMYLCASSFLQDTQYFGPGTRLTVL.

As to this clonotype: A single base separates this from a much larger clone, so it may be a read error. The chain combines TRBV20-1 with TRBJ1-6, with 8 bases matching TRBD1. Germline V gene lookup returns CDR1 DFQATT and CDR2 SNEGSKA (reference sequence). This CDR3 has 19 residues. The CDR3 DNA reads as TGCAGTGCTAGAGATTTATCTTGGGCCGGGACAGGAGTTAATTCAGCCCTCCACTTT. Its translation: CSARDLSWAGTGVNSALHF.

Of note for this clonotype: With a much larger clone just one base away, this may be a read error. The chain combines TRBV3-1 with TRBJ2-1, with D possibly being TRBD1 (5 bases). V was cut by 5 bases and J by 10 bases, with 9 bases left in between. The CDR3 consists of 11 residues. Germline CDR1 reads LGHDT; CDR2 reads YNNKEL (reference sequence). In DNA, the CDR3 is TGTGCCAGCAGCGTAGGGGTGGAGCAGTTCTTC. It codes for CASSVGVEQFF.

This clonotype occurred many times. The rearrangement uses TRBV20-1 and TRBJ2-7, with 10 positions matching TRBD2. The germline V gene has CDR1 DFQATT and CDR2 SNEGSKA (reference sequence). There are 15 residues in the CDR3. With V trimmed by 4 bases and J by 2 bases, 8 bases remained unmatched. The CDR3 coding sequence is TGCAGTGCTATACCAAGCGGGAGGGCTACCTACGAGCAGTACTTC. Its protein is CSAIPSGRATYEQYF.